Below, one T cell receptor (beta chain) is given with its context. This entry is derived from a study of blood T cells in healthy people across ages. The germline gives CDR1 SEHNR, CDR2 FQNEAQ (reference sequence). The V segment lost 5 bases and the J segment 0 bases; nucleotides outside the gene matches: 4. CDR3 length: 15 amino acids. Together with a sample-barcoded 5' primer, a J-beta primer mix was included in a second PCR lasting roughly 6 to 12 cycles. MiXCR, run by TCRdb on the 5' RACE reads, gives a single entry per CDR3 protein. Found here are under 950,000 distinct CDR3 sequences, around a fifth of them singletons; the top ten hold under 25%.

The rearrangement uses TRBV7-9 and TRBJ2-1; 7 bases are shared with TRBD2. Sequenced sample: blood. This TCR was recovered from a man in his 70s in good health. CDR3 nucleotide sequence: TGTGCCAGCAGCCAAACGGGGGGCTCCTACAATGAGCAGTTCTTC. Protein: CASSQTGGSYNEQFF.